This passage covers 24 T cell receptor beta chains from one sample sequenced in a study of molecular identifiers for immune sequencing clone quantification. TCRdb itself ran the PCR reads through MiXCR, one entry per CDR3 protein. The repertoire holds over 600,000 distinct CDR3 sequences, about 20% seen once, with roughly 0.9% in the top ten. The sequencing sample was made of naive CD8+ T cells from blood, with Jurkat cell RNA spiked in. As to subset: FACS-sorted CD8+CD4-CCR7+CD45RA+ naive T cells. Source of these receptors: a human donor in good health. Some libraries in this study had Jurkat cell RNA spiked in.

This clonotype was seen ten or more times. The rearrangement uses TRBV5-5 and TRBJ2-6; D is unresolved. Germline V gene data show CDR1 as SGHKS and CDR2 as YYEKEE (reference sequence). The CDR3 is 15 amino acids. The V and J ends lost 0 bases and 0 bases respectively, with 4 bases between them. CDR3 sequence (DNA): TGTGCCAGCAGCTTGGATATCTCTGGGGCCAACGTCCTGACTTTC. Protein sequence: CASSLDISGANVLTF. The whole variable domain, filled in from reference TRBV5-5 and TRBJ2-6, reads DAGVTQSPTHLIKTRGQQVTLRCSPISGHKSVSWYQQVLGQGPQFIFQYYEKEERGRGNFPDRFSARQFPNYSSELNVNALLLGDSALYLCASSLDISGANVLTFGAGSRLTVL.

This clonotype was counted a few times. CDR3 bases: TGCAGTGTTGGCGAGCAGTACTTC. Its protein product is CSVGEQYF. V and J are TRBV20-1 and TRBJ2-7; D call uncertain. In germline, CDR1 is DFQATT, CDR2 SNEGSKA (reference sequence). CDR3 size: 8 residues. Trimming took 7 bases from V and 6 from J, leaving 4 bases between them.

As for this clonotype: Germline and junction disagree at one end, which may indicate a read error. The V gene is TRBV4-3, the J gene TRBJ2-7, with D unclear. This CDR3 region has 15 residues. Per germline, CDR1 LGHNA and CDR2 YSLEER. The CDR3 spells CASSEGVRRSYGQYF. The DNA of the CDR3 is TGCGCCAGCAGCGAAGGTGTCAGGCGCTCCTACGGGCAGTACTTC.

This clonotype turned up a few times. The chain is built from TRBV27 and TRBJ2-1; no firm D call. The CDR3 length is 12 residues. CDR1 and CDR2 (germline): MNHEY, SMNVEV (reference sequence). V lost 8 bases to trimming and J lost 6 bases, with 11 bases between them. This CDR3 is CASGPPLNEQFF. CDR3 DNA: TGTGCCAGCGGCCCACCACTCAATGAGCAGTTCTTC.

A note on this clonotype: A much larger clone is a single base away; this may be a read error. The genes are TRBV30 and TRBJ2-7; D remains unclear. Germline V gene lookup returns CDR1 GTSNPN and CDR2 SVGIG (reference sequence). The CDR3 consists of 13 residues. The CDR3 protein is CAWSEGTAYERYF. The CDR3 bases are TGTGCCTGGAGTGAGGGTACCGCTTACGAGCGGTACTTC.

This clonotype occurred many times. The J gene is TRBJ1-1, the V gene TRBV7-9, with D unclear. V lost 2 bases to trimming and J lost 11 bases, with 24 bases between them. The CDR3 length is 16 residues. From germline, CDR1 is SEHNR and CDR2 FQNEAQ (reference sequence). The CDR3 nucleotides are TGTGCCAGCAGCTTATCTCCGGGAAGGAGAAGGCCGAAGGCTTTCTTT. Translation gives CASSLSPGRRRPKAFF.

The V and J genes are TRBV6-5 and TRBJ2-1; no clear D gene. Per the germline V gene, CDR1 is MNHEY and CDR2 is SVGAGI. Trimming left V 6 bases short and J 10 bases short, with 16 bases between. CDR3 size: 13 residues. The CDR3 nucleotides read TGTGCCAGCAGCTCCTTCGACCCCTTCGAGCAGTTCTTC. It encodes CASSSFDPFEQFF.

Details on this clonotype: One end of the junction varies from germline; a read error may be responsible. This chain links TRBV2 with TRBJ1-4; TRBD1 agrees at 7 bases. In germline, CDR1 is SNHLY, CDR2 FYNNEI. The CDR3 contains 14 residues. The CDR3 DNA sequence: TGTGCCAGCAGTCCGGGACAGCTCGATGAAAAACCGTTTTTT. Its protein product is CASSPGQLDEKPFF.

The chain employs TRBV4-1 and TRBJ2-7, with D perhaps matching TRBD1 (5 bases). The CDR3 runs to 14 residues. Trimming stripped 3 bases from V and 1 base from J, with 10 bases between. Germline V gene sequence: CDR1 MGHRA, CDR2 YSYEKL. The CDR3: CASSHQGRSYEQYF. Here the CDR3 DNA reads TGCGCCAGCAGCCACCAGGGCAGGTCCTACGAGCAGTACTTC.

Worth noting for this clonotype: An end of the junction differs from the germline gene, which may be a read error. The CDR3 nucleotides read TGTGCCAGCAGCGGGGGCATTCGCGCGTTCGATAATCCACCCCTCCACTTT. This encodes CASSGGIRAFDNPPLHF. The chain uses TRBV7-9 and TRBJ1-6; D may be TRBD1 (6 bases). This CDR3 has 17 amino acids. Germline lookup yields CDR1 SEHNR and CDR2 FQNEAQ (reference sequence).

This clonotype has more than one count but fewer than ten. The chain has TRBV6-6 and TRBJ2-7; TRBD1 agrees at 9 bases. Germline lookup yields CDR1 MNHNY and CDR2 SVGAGI (reference sequence). This CDR3 contains 17 residues. Trimming cost V 7 bases and J 0 bases; bases outside gene matches: 13. CDR3 loop: CASIVWDPGQGSYEQYF. CDR3 coding DNA: TGTGCCAGCATAGTCTGGGACCCGGGACAGGGCTCCTACGAGCAGTACTTC.

This clonotype was seen repeatedly, ten times or more. The chain links TRBV27 to TRBJ1-1; no firm D call. Germline V gene data show CDR1 as MNHEY and CDR2 as SMNVEV (reference sequence). The CDR3 runs to 14 residues. The ends were cut back, 7 bases at V and 1 base at J, with 13 bases in the middle. Here the CDR3 DNA reads TGTGCCAGCATCGGTTACTCTCAGAACACTGAAGCTTTCTTT. Translation gives CASIGYSQNTEAFF.

Concerning this clonotype: A much larger clone sits a single nucleotide away, making a read error possible. This chain uses TRBV5-3 with TRBJ2-7; possible D gene TRBD1, 6 bases. TRBV5-3 has ORF status, its function being uncertain. CDR3 size: 13 residues. Trimming stripped 8 bases from V and 5 bases from J, with 17 bases between. The CDR3 region is CASGGVGGNEQYF. In DNA, the CDR3 is TGTGCCAGCGGAGGTGTAGGGGGTAACGAGCAGTACTTC.

On this clonotype: A much larger clone lies one base from this, so it may be a read error. V gene TRBV7-9 combines with J gene TRBJ2-7, with 8 bases identical to TRBD1. This CDR3 has 14 amino acids. Germline V lookup: CDR1 SEHNR, CDR2 FQNEAQ (reference sequence). V lost 5 bases, J lost 7 bases, and 10 bases stayed unmatched. The CDR3 spells CASSPDRGSVEQYF. The CDR3 DNA follows: TGTGCCAGCAGCCCCGACAGGGGTTCGGTTGAGCAGTACTTC.

This clonotype has a handful of counts. The CDR3 bases are TGTGCCAGCAGCTTAGCGGTAACGGCGTTCTACGAGCAGTACTTC. Translated, it gives CASSLAVTAFYEQYF. The chain links TRBV7-9 to TRBJ2-7; D call uncertain. CDR1 SEHNR and CDR2 FQNEAQ come from the germline V gene (reference sequence). The CDR3 is 15 amino acids. V lost 0 bases and J 3 bases, leaving 12 bases between the germline ends.

This clonotype turned up a few times. This chain connects TRBV13 to TRBJ2-7; D is uncertain. The V gene's germline CDR1 is PRHDT and CDR2 FYEKMQ (reference sequence). The CDR3 has 14 amino acids. V was cut by 4 bases and J by 0 bases, with 10 bases left in between. The CDR3 here is CASSSTETSYEQYF. The CDR3 bases are TGTGCCAGCAGCTCCACGGAGACCTCCTACGAGCAGTACTTC.

This clonotype has a count of ten or more. This chain joins TRBV24-1 and TRBJ1-5; no firm D call. This CDR3 has 17 amino acids. Trimming left V 1 base short and J 0 bases short, with 12 bases between. Germline CDR1 and CDR2: KGHDR and SFDVKD. For the CDR3, the DNA is TGTGCCACCAGTGATTTAGCTCGAGGGAATAGCAATCAGCCCCAGCATTTT. Protein sequence: CATSDLARGNSNQPQHF.

The CDR3 reads CASSLAGVDEQFF. The CDR3 DNA reads as TGTGCCAGCAGCTTAGCGGGGGTCGATGAGCAGTTCTTC. The V gene is TRBV7-6, the J gene TRBJ2-1; the D gene could be TRBD1 or TRBD2 (5 bases each). CDR1 and CDR2 (germline): SGHVS, FNYEAQ. The CDR3 runs 13 residues. Between the trimmed V and J ends, which lost 0 bases and 8 bases, there was a span of 8 bases.

The chain joins TRBV27 to TRBJ2-7; D could derive from TRBD1 or TRBD2 (5 bases each). Germline values: CDR1 MNHEY, CDR2 SMNVEV (reference sequence). This CDR3 contains 13 residues. Trimming cost V 6 bases and J 3 bases, with 12 bases left between them. This CDR3 reads CASSNGAGYEQYF. In nucleotides, the CDR3 is TGTGCCAGCAGCAACGGGGCGGGCTACGAGCAGTACTTC.

On this clonotype itself: A much larger clone differs from this one at a single base, so this may be a read error. The rearrangement links TRBV2 to TRBJ1-2; possibly TRBD1 for D (6 bases). Germline V CDR1 and CDR2: SNHLY, FYNNEI. The CDR3 is made up of 13 amino acids. Trimming cost V 8 bases and J 4 bases, with 14 bases left between them. CDR3 protein: CASLTGSSYGYTF. The DNA of the CDR3 is TGTGCCAGCCTCACAGGGTCGAGCTATGGCTACACCTTC.

The V call is TRBV7-8, the J call TRBJ2-5, with TRBD2 identical over 10 bases. Trimming at V came to 3 bases and at J to 0 bases, leaving 4 bases not matched to a gene. In germline, CDR1 is SGHVS, CDR2 FQNEAQ. This CDR3 has 16 amino acids. The CDR3 region is CASSFSGGTYQETQYF. The DNA for the CDR3 is TGTGCCAGCAGCTTTAGCGGGGGGACGTACCAAGAGACCCAGTACTTC.

In this sample, this clonotype turned up many times. The chain links TRBV4-2 to TRBJ2-3; the D gene is possibly TRBD1 (5 bases). In germline, CDR1 is LGHNA, CDR2 YNFKEQ. V dropped 0 bases and J dropped 5 bases, with 6 bases sitting between them. This CDR3 comprises 13 residues. CDR3 protein: CASSQDQGDTQYF. The CDR3 nucleotides are TGTGCCAGCAGCCAAGATCAGGGAGATACGCAGTATTTT.

V and J are TRBV2 and TRBJ2-7; perhaps TRBD2 as D (6 bases). In germline, CDR1 is SNHLY, CDR2 FYNNEI. V dropped 8 bases and J dropped 6 bases, with 17 bases sitting between them. The CDR3 is 13 residues long. The CDR3: CASRDSGDCEQYF. CDR3 bases: TGTGCCAGCCGCGATTCGGGAGACTGCGAGCAGTACTTC.

This clonotype was counted at least ten times. The genes are TRBV27 and TRBJ1-5; 7 nucleotides align to TRBD1. The CDR3 is made up of 16 amino acids. With V trimmed by 2 bases and J by 4 bases, 8 bases remained unmatched. Germline lookup yields CDR1 MNHEY and CDR2 SMNVEV (reference sequence). In DNA, the CDR3 is TGTGCCAGCAGTTTAAGGGGGCCGGCCCCGAATCAGCCCCAGCATTTT. Translated, it gives CASSLRGPAPNQPQHF.